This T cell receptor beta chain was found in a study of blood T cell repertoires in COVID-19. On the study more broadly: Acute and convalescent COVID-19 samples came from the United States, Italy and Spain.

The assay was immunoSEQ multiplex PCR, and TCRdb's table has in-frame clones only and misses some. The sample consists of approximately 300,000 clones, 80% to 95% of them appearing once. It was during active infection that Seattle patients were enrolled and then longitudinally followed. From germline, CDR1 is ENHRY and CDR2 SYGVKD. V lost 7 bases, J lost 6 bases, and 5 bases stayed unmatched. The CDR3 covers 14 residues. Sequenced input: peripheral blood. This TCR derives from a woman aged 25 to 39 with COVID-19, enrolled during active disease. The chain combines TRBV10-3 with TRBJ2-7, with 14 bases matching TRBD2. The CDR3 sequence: CAIKGGLAGVEQYF. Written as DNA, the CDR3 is TGTGCCATCAAGGGGGGACTAGCGGGAGTCGAGCAGTACTTC.